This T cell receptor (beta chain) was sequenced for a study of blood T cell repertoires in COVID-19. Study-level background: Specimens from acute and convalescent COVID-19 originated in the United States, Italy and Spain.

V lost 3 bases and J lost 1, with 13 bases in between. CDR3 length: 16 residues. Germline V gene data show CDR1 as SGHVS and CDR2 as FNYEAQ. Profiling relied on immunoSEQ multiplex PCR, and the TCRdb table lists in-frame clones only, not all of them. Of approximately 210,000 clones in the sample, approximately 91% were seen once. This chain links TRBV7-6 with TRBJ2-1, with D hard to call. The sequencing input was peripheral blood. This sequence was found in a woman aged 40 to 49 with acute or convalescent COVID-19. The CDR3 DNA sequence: TGTGCCAGCAGCTTCCGATATAGAGGATCCTACAATGAGCAGTTCTTC. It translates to CASSFRYRGSYNEQFF.